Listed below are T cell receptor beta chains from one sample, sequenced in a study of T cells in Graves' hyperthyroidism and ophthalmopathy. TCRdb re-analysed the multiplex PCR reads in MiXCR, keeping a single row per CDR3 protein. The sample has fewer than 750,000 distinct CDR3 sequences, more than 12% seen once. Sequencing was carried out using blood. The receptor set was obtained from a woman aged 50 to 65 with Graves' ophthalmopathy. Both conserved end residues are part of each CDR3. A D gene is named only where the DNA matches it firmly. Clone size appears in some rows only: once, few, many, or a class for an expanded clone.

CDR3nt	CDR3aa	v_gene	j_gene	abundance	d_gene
TGTGCCAGCAGAAAGACAGGGGGTTCCTACAATGAGCAGTTCTTC	CASRKTGGSYNEQFF	TRBV3-1	TRBJ2-1	many	TRBD1
TGCAGTGCTATGATAGGGGACACTGAAGCTTTCTTT	CSAMIGDTEAFF	TRBV20-1	TRBJ1-1	many	.
TGCAGTGCTAGAGGGGGGCCCGATACGCAGTATTTT	CSARGGPDTQYF	TRBV20-1	TRBJ2-3	few	.
TGTGCCAGCAGCTTGGCGAGGGCGGGAGATACGCAGTATTTT	CASSLARAGDTQYF	TRBV5-4	TRBJ2-3	many	.
TGTGCCACCAGTGGTAGGGGGACGGGGGACACTGAAGCTTTCTTT	CATSGRGTGDTEAFF	TRBV24-1	TRBJ1-1	many	.
TGTGCCAGCAGTCCCCGGGACATGACCTACAATGAGCAGTTCTTC	CASSPRDMTYNEQFF	TRBV27	TRBJ2-1	.	.
TGCAGTGCCGGGACTAGCGGGAGAACATACAATGAGCAGTTCTTC	CSAGTSGRTYNEQFF	TRBV20-1	TRBJ2-1	.	TRBD2
TGTGCCAGCAGCCATGGGACATCCTCCTACGAGCAGTACTTC	CASSHGTSSYEQYF	TRBV3-1	TRBJ2-7	many	.
TGCAGTGCTAGGCCCCCCCGACGTGAGACCCAGTACTTC	CSARPPRRETQYF	TRBV20-1	TRBJ2-5	many	.
TGTGCCAGCAGCCAGGATGCCTTACCACACTTC	CASSQDALPHF	TRBV7-9	TRBJ2-5	few	.
TGTGCCAGCAGTGGTGGACAGGGGGCGATGTGGGAGCAGTACTTC	CASSGGQGAMWEQYF	TRBV25-1	TRBJ2-7	few	TRBD1
TGTGCCATCAGTGAGGTAAGGGAAGTCTCCTACGAGCAGTACTTC	CAISEVREVSYEQYF	TRBV10-3	TRBJ2-7	few	.
TGCAGTGCTAGAGTGCCTAGCGGACGCACAGATACGCAGTATTTT	CSARVPSGRTDTQYF	TRBV20-1	TRBJ2-3	many	TRBD2
TGCAGCCCCCTTCTGGGACAGGGGCTGAACACTGAAGCTTTCTTT	CSPLLGQGLNTEAFF	TRBV20-1	TRBJ1-1	many	TRBD1
TGTGCCAGCAGCTTGGGACCGAGAAACACTGAAGCTTTCTTT	CASSLGPRNTEAFF	TRBV12-3/TRBV12-4	TRBJ1-1	.	.
TGTGCCAGCAGATTTAGGGGTTCCTACGAGCAGTACTTC	CASRFRGSYEQYF	TRBV12-3/TRBV12-4	TRBJ2-7	many	.
TGTGCCAGCAGCATACGGACAGGCTACAATGAGCAGTTCTTC	CASSIRTGYNEQFF	TRBV7-9	TRBJ2-1	many	TRBD1
TGTGCCAGCAGCTTAACTAGCGGGAGGAAAAACAATGAGCAGTTCTTC	CASSLTSGRKNNEQFF	TRBV12-3/TRBV12-4	TRBJ2-1	many	TRBD2
TGCAGCGTTGAAATGGTGATGAACACTGAAGCTTTCTTT	CSVEMVMNTEAFF	TRBV29-1	TRBJ1-1	few	.
TGTGCCAGCAGCAAACACCGAGATACGCAGTATTTT	CASSKHRDTQYF	TRBV6-2/TRBV6-3	TRBJ2-3	many	.
TGTGCCAGCCGGGGGATCTACAGGGGCGGCAATCAGCCCCAGCATTTT	CASRGIYRGGNQPQHF	TRBV28	TRBJ1-5	.	TRBD1
TGTGCCAGCACCTCCGGGAGGCGCTCCTACAATGAGCAGTTCTTC	CASTSGRRSYNEQFF	TRBV7-9	TRBJ2-1	.	TRBD2
TGCAGTGCTGTACCGGGACTAGCGGATGGCGAGCAGTACTTC	CSAVPGLADGEQYF	TRBV20-1	TRBJ2-7	few	TRBD2
TGCGCCAGCAGCCAGGACACATTTGCACTCGCTGGAAACACCATATATTTT	CASSQDTFALAGNTIYF	TRBV5-1	TRBJ1-3	.	.
TGTGCCACCAGCAGAGGCCGCGGGATGGACCCACTAGCCAAAAACATTCAGTACTTC	CATSRGRGMDPLAKNIQYF	TRBV15	TRBJ2-4	few	.
TGTGCCAGCCCGGGACTAGCGGGAGGGTACAATGAGCAGTTCTTC	CASPGLAGGYNEQFF	TRBV2	TRBJ2-1	once	TRBD2
TGTGCCAGCAGTTTAAACTGGCTAGCGGGAAATCATGAGCAGTTCTTC	CASSLNWLAGNHEQFF	TRBV12-3/TRBV12-4	TRBJ2-1	many	TRBD2
TGTGCCAGCAAAAGTTATGGGACCTACTACGAGCAGTACTTC	CASKSYGTYYEQYF	TRBV28	TRBJ2-7	many	.
TGCGCCAGCGGAACCGGGACTCAAGGGGCTGAAGCTTTCTTT	CASGTGTQGAEAFF	TRBV5-1	TRBJ1-1	once	.
TGTGCCAGCAGTACAACAGGGGAAAGTGGAAACACCATATATTTT	CASSTTGESGNTIYF	TRBV28	TRBJ1-3	many	TRBD1
TGTGCCAGCAGAAAGAGACAGGGGACAGAGACCCAGTACTTC	CASRKRQGTETQYF	TRBV6-1	TRBJ2-5	many	TRBD1
TGTGCCAGCAGCGTAGAGCACACCGGGGAGCTGTTTTTT	CASSVEHTGELFF	TRBV9	TRBJ2-2	once	.
TGTGCCAGCAGCCACGGGACTAGCGGGGGAAAGCAGACAGATACGCAGTATTTT	CASSHGTSGGKQTDTQYF	TRBV7-3	TRBJ2-3	many	TRBD2
TGCGCCAGCAGCCAAGATGGTCGCGGGCGACTAGTAGAGACCCAGTACTTC	CASSQDGRGRLVETQYF	TRBV4-1	TRBJ2-5	few	.
TGTGCCAGTACGAGGCAGGGCACCCAGCCCCAGCATTTT	CASTRQGTQPQHF	TRBV19	TRBJ1-5	many	.
TGTGCCAGCAGCCCATGGTCGCCGCGGGAGGTCCAAGAGACCCAGTACTTC	CASSPWSPREVQETQYF	TRBV11-3	TRBJ2-5	many	TRBD2
TGTGCCAGCAATCGGACTAGCCTTCGGCCTTACGAGCAGTACTTC	CASNRTSLRPYEQYF	TRBV27	TRBJ2-7	many	TRBD2
TGTGCCAGCCGGACCCGGGACAGCATTCGGCCCCAGCATTTT	CASRTRDSIRPQHF	TRBV6-2/TRBV6-3	TRBJ1-5	.	TRBD1
TGTGCCAGCAGCCCCAAGCGGGAGACCTACAATGAGCAGTTCTTC	CASSPKRETYNEQFF	TRBV3-2	TRBJ2-1	.	.
TGTGCCAGTAAGACTAGCGGGAGCTCCTTGGGACCCGGGGAGCTGTTTTTT	CASKTSGSSLGPGELFF	TRBV19	TRBJ2-2	once	TRBD2
TGTGCCAGCAGTCCTCCGGGGGGCTCCTATAATTCACCCCTCCACTTT	CASSPPGGSYNSPLHF	TRBV28	TRBJ1-6	few	.
TGTGCCAGCAGCCGGGTTGCGGGAGGGCCGGGAAAAGAGCAGTTCTTC	CASSRVAGGPGKEQFF	TRBV7-2	TRBJ2-1	many	TRBD2
TGTGCCAGCAGCGGGAGACGGACAGGAGGGGTGGCTGAAGCTTTCTTT	CASSGRRTGGVAEAFF	TRBV13	TRBJ1-1	once	TRBD1
TGTGCCAGCAGTTTTAGTGGGAGGGGCGTCGATACGCAGTATTTT	CASSFSGRGVDTQYF	TRBV6-1	TRBJ2-3	.	TRBD2
TGTGCCAGCAGTGCGACAGGGGGAACTAATGAAAAACTGTTTTTT	CASSATGGTNEKLFF	TRBV28	TRBJ1-4	.	TRBD1
TGTGCCTGGAGTGTACTAATCGGTGGAAACACCATATATTTT	CAWSVLIGGNTIYF	TRBV30	TRBJ1-3	many	.